This is a list of T cell receptor beta chains from one sample in a study of naive and memory T cell subsets. Each CDR3 protein is one row after TCRdb ran MiXCR on the UMI-ligation and nested PCR reads. Seen here are some 9,700 distinct CDR3 sequences, 5.5% to 6.5% observed once, and the top ten hold around 58%. Input material: CD4+ TEMRA cells from blood. The receptors stem from a human donor in good health. CDR3s include the opening cysteine and the closing phenylalanine or tryptophan. Each record gives: V gene, clone size, CDR3 length, J gene, D gene, CDR3 DNA, CDR3 protein. A D gene is named only where the DNA matches it firmly. Size is omitted from some rows. Given values are once, few, many or a class for expanded clones.

V gene: TRBV7-2; clone size: many; CDR3 length: 12; J gene: TRBJ2-7; D gene: .; CDR3 DNA: TGTGCCAGCAGCCCCTCGAGGTACGAGCAGTACTTC; CDR3 protein: CASSPSRYEQYF
V gene: TRBV5-1; clone size: many; CDR3 length: 17; J gene: TRBJ2-1; D gene: .; CDR3 DNA: TGCGCCAGCAGACGAAAGTTCGACGACTCGTTCTACAATGAGCAGTTCTTC; CDR3 protein: CASRRKFDDSFYNEQFF
V gene: TRBV5-1; clone size: few; CDR3 length: 16; J gene: TRBJ2-5; D gene: .; CDR3 DNA: TGCGCCAGCAACAGGGTAGGGTCAGTCCGCCAAGAGACCCAGTACTTC; CDR3 protein: CASNRVGSVRQETQYF
V gene: TRBV6-2/TRBV6-3; clone size: few; CDR3 length: 15; J gene: TRBJ2-2; D gene: .; CDR3 DNA: TGTGCCAGCAGTTACGGGTTTAGGTCAACCGGGGAGCTGTTTTTT; CDR3 protein: CASSYGFRSTGELFF
V gene: TRBV29-1; clone size: many; CDR3 length: 14; J gene: TRBJ2-3; D gene: TRBD2; CDR3 DNA: TGCGGCGCACGGGGAGGGACTAGCACAGATACGCAGTATTTT; CDR3 protein: CGARGGTSTDTQYF
V gene: TRBV7-2; clone size: few; CDR3 length: 16; J gene: TRBJ2-5; D gene: TRBD2; CDR3 DNA: TGTGCCAGCAGCCAAGGAGGGCGGGGGTACCAAGAGACCCAGTACTTC; CDR3 protein: CASSQGGRGYQETQYF
V gene: TRBV28; clone size: many; CDR3 length: 15; J gene: TRBJ2-1; D gene: TRBD2; CDR3 DNA: TGTGCCAGCAGCTTAGCGGGGGGGCCCTACAATGAGCAGTTCTTC; CDR3 protein: CASSLAGGPYNEQFF
V gene: TRBV3-1; clone size: many; CDR3 length: 16; J gene: TRBJ2-3; D gene: .; CDR3 DNA: TGTGCCAGCAGCCAATATGGTGGGAGAGAGGCAGATACGCAGTATTTT; CDR3 protein: CASSQYGGREADTQYF
V gene: TRBV12-3/TRBV12-4; clone size: many; CDR3 length: 15; J gene: TRBJ2-5; D gene: TRBD1; CDR3 DNA: TGTGCCAGCAGTCCGGACAGGGGGCGGTGGGAGACCCAGTACTTC; CDR3 protein: CASSPDRGRWETQYF
V gene: TRBV4-1; clone size: few; CDR3 length: 17; J gene: TRBJ2-6; D gene: TRBD2; CDR3 DNA: TGCGCCAGCAGCCAATATGGGGGGGTCTCTGGGGCCAACGTCCTGACTTTC; CDR3 protein: CASSQYGGVSGANVLTF
V gene: TRBV7-2; clone size: few; CDR3 length: 16; J gene: TRBJ2-1; D gene: TRBD2; CDR3 DNA: TGTGCCAGCAGCAAAAGAGGGACTAGCGGGGACAATGAGCAGTTCTTC; CDR3 protein: CASSKRGTSGDNEQFF
V gene: TRBV5-5; clone size: many; CDR3 length: 13; J gene: TRBJ1-2; D gene: TRBD1; CDR3 DNA: TGTGCCAGCAATCAGGACAGGGGCTATGGCTACACCTTC; CDR3 protein: CASNQDRGYGYTF
V gene: TRBV18; clone size: .; CDR3 length: 13; J gene: TRBJ1-1; D gene: .; CDR3 DNA: TGTGCCAGCTCACCCAACAGGGCGAATGAAGCTTTCTTT; CDR3 protein: CASSPNRANEAFF
V gene: TRBV5-4; clone size: few; CDR3 length: 18; J gene: TRBJ2-1; D gene: TRBD2; CDR3 DNA: TGTGCCAGCAGCTTGGACCAGCGGGGGGGCCGTTCCTACAATGAGCAGTTCTTC; CDR3 protein: CASSLDQRGGRSYNEQFF
V gene: TRBV7-9; clone size: many; CDR3 length: 15; J gene: TRBJ2-7; D gene: .; CDR3 DNA: TGTGCCAGCAGCTTTCAGATTGGGAATTCGTACGAGCAGTACTTC; CDR3 protein: CASSFQIGNSYEQYF
V gene: TRBV27; clone size: many; CDR3 length: 14; J gene: TRBJ2-1; D gene: .; CDR3 DNA: TGTGCCAGCAGTCCAGGATATTCGTACAATGAGCAGTTCTTC; CDR3 protein: CASSPGYSYNEQFF
V gene: TRBV4-3; clone size: many; CDR3 length: 15; J gene: TRBJ2-3; D gene: .; CDR3 DNA: TGCGCCAGCAGCCAAGAGGTTGTCAGCACAGATACGCAGTATTTT; CDR3 protein: CASSQEVVSTDTQYF
V gene: TRBV5-1; clone size: many; CDR3 length: 14; J gene: TRBJ1-2; D gene: .; CDR3 DNA: TGCGCCAGCAGCTTGGAACTGGGGGCGCGGGGCTACACCTTC; CDR3 protein: CASSLELGARGYTF
V gene: TRBV5-1; clone size: many; CDR3 length: 13; J gene: TRBJ1-5; D gene: .; CDR3 DNA: TGCGCCAGCAGCTTGCGGGGGGATCAGCCCCAGCATTTT; CDR3 protein: CASSLRGDQPQHF
V gene: TRBV6-2/TRBV6-3; clone size: many; CDR3 length: 12; J gene: TRBJ1-1; D gene: .; CDR3 DNA: TGTGCCAGCAGTGTACGGGTCACTGAAGCTTTCTTT; CDR3 protein: CASSVRVTEAFF